These T cell receptor beta chains were read from a single sample in a study of blood T cell repertoires in COVID-19. Clones were read by immunoSEQ multiplex PCR, and TCRdb kept only the in-frame ones, dropping some. Among around 140,000 clones listed, 70% to 90% were seen once. Material: peripheral blood. The receptors derive from a man aged 45 to 65 with acute or convalescent COVID-19. CDR3s include the opening cysteine and the closing phenylalanine or tryptophan. The order of the fields is clone size, J gene, D gene, V gene, CDR3 protein, CDR3 DNA. The D gene is left open where the match is weak. Some rows have no size entry. The others give once, few or many, or a class for an expanded clone.

once | TRBJ1-6 | TRBD1 | TRBV2 | CASRGQGANSPLHF | TGTGCCAGCAGGGGACAGGGGGCGAATTCACCCCTCCACTTT
- | TRBJ1-1 | TRBD1 | TRBV5-1 | CASSSNLQGLKAFF | TGCGCCAGCAGCTCTAACTTACAGGGGCTGAAAGCTTTCTTT
- | TRBJ1-4 | - | TRBV5-1 | CASSLVPGMNEKLFF | TGCGCCAGCAGCTTGGTGCCAGGGATGAATGAAAAACTGTTTTTT
- | TRBJ1-2 | - | TRBV7-9 | CASSSEGFGYTF | TGTGCCAGCAGCTCGGAGGGGTTCGGCTACACCTTC
few | TRBJ1-1 | TRBD1 | TRBV6-5 | CASAKTGENTEAFF | TGTGCCAGTGCTAAAACAGGGGAGAACACTGAAGCTTTCTTT
- | TRBJ2-7 | - | TRBV11-3 | CASSLGVSLQQYF | TGTGCCAGCAGCTTAGGAGTCTCTCTCCAGCAGTACTTC
- | TRBJ2-3 | TRBD1 | TRBV27 | CASGPGQASTDTQYF | TGTGCCAGCGGCCCGGGACAGGCTAGCACAGATACGCAGTATTTT
- | TRBJ2-3 | TRBD2 | TRBV5-5 | CASSRSGSRNTDTQYF | TGTGCCAGCAGTCGTAGCGGGAGTCGTAACACAGATACGCAGTATTTT
- | TRBJ1-2 | TRBD1 | TRBV5-1 | CASSEGQDYGYTF | TGCGCCAGCAGCGAGGGACAGGACTATGGCTACACCTTC
- | TRBJ1-5 | TRBD1 | TRBV2 | CASSWTGSGNQPQHF | TGTGCCAGCAGCTGGACAGGGAGCGGCAATCAGCCCCAGCATTTT
once | TRBJ1-2 | - | TRBV20-1 | CSAAYRNGYTF | TGCAGTGCCGCCTACAGAAATGGCTACACCTTC
- | TRBJ2-5 | - | TRBV9 | CASSPTGGAGETQYF | TGTGCCAGCAGCCCTACAGGGGGGGCCGGAGAGACCCAGTACTTC
- | TRBJ1-6 | - | TRBV3-1/TRBV3-2 | CASGRGGGSPLHF | TGTGCCAGCGGGAGGGGTGGAGGATCACCCCTCCACTTT
- | TRBJ1-5 | - | TRBV7-2 | CASSGEGRRPQHF | TGTGCCAGCTCTGGGGAGGGCCGGAGGCCCCAGCATTTT
- | TRBJ1-2 | - | TRBV3-1/TRBV3-2 | CASSQEQVYGYTF | TGTGCCAGCAGCCAAGAACAAGTCTATGGCTACACCTTC
- | TRBJ2-3 | TRBD2 | TRBV3-1/TRBV3-2 | CASSRGGSADTQYF | TGTGCCAGCAGCCGCGGGGGGAGCGCAGATACGCAGTATTTT
- | TRBJ1-5 | TRBD1 | TRBV3-1/TRBV3-2 | CASSQSGGQPQHF | TGTGCCAGCAGCCAATCAGGGGGCCAGCCCCAGCATTTT
once | TRBJ2-5 | TRBD1 | TRBV7-9 | CASSLGQGAGETQYF | TGTGCCAGCAGCTTAGGACAGGGGGCTGGAGAGACCCAGTACTTC
- | TRBJ2-5 | TRBD2 | TRBV5-1 | CASSPGTSANLQETQYF | TGCGCCAGCAGTCCCGGGACTAGCGCCAACCTACAAGAGACCCAGTACTTC
- | TRBJ2-5 | - | TRBV7-9 | CASSLELVFQETQYF | TGTGCCAGCAGCCTGGAGCTGGTCTTCCAAGAGACCCAGTACTTC
- | TRBJ1-2 | TRBD1 | TRBV28 | CASSRPQGADGYTF | TGTGCCAGCAGTCGCCCACAGGGGGCGGATGGCTACACCTTC
- | TRBJ2-3 | TRBD2 | TRBV9 | CASSAYSGSMLDTQYF | TGTGCCAGCAGCGCCTATAGCGGGAGTATGCTAGATACGCAGTATTTT
- | TRBJ1-2 | - | TRBV12-5 | CASGSSGTRSTYGYTF | TGTGCTAGTGGTTCCTCCGGGACACGATCCACCTATGGCTACACCTTC
- | TRBJ1-2 | TRBD1 | TRBV18 | CASSLRQGVGGYTF | TGTGCCAGCTCCCTACGACAGGGGGTAGGTGGCTACACCTTC
- | TRBJ1-3 | - | TRBV9 | CASSRDPTGSGNTIYF | TGTGCCAGCAGCAGAGACCCGACGGGATCTGGAAACACCATATATTTT
- | TRBJ1-3 | - | TRBV18 | CASSPGSTGNTIYF | TGTGCCAGCTCACCAGGGAGCACTGGAAACACCATATATTTT
- | TRBJ2-3 | - | TRBV30 | CAWSDQGGGADTQYF | TGTGCCTGGAGTGACCAGGGAGGAGGTGCAGATACGCAGTATTTT
- | TRBJ2-5 | TRBD2 | TRBV4-2 | CASSQGLAGGRETQYF | TGTGCCAGCAGCCAAGGACTAGCGGGGGGCCGGGAGACCCAGTACTTC
- | TRBJ1-6 | - | TRBV7-2 | CASSFMTGDFYNSPLHF | TGTGCCAGCAGCTTCATGACCGGGGACTTTTATAATTCACCCCTCCACTTT
- | TRBJ2-1 | TRBD2 | TRBV6-4 | CASSAGTIQEQFF | TGTGCCAGCAGCGCTGGGACTATCCAAGAGCAGTTCTTC
- | TRBJ2-5 | - | TRBV5-1 | CASSDWRGETQYF | TGCGCCAGCAGCGATTGGCGGGGAGAGACCCAGTACTTC
- | TRBJ2-7 | - | TRBV15 | CATSRAGGNYEQYF | TGTGCCACCAGCAGAGCCGGGGGTAACTACGAGCAGTACTTC
few | TRBJ2-7 | - | TRBV5-1 | CASSLGTPYEQYF | TGCGCCAGCAGCTTAGGGACTCCCTACGAGCAGTACTTC
- | TRBJ2-2 | - | TRBV3-1/TRBV3-2 | CASSQGWGANTGELFF | TGTGCCAGCAGCCAAGGGTGGGGGGCGAACACCGGGGAGCTGTTTTTT
- | TRBJ1-1 | - | TRBV5-1 | CASSGAPDTEAFF | TGCGCCAGCTCTGGGGCGCCGGACACTGAAGCTTTCTTT
- | TRBJ1-1 | - | TRBV29-1 | CSVIEVTEAFF | TGCAGCGTCATTGAGGTCACTGAAGCTTTCTTT